This T cell receptor (beta chain) is drawn from a study of OX40 agonist ivuxolimab in advanced cancers. Study context: Patients were treated with ivuxolimab, an agonistic anti-OX40 (CD134) antibody.

Only one count was recorded for this clone. The CDR3 is 12 residues long. Trimming removed 9 bases from V and 5 bases from J, with 14 bases in between. Germline CDR1 and CDR2: SEHNR and FQNEAQ (reference sequence). The assay was immunoSEQ multiplex PCR, and TCRdb's table has in-frame clones only and misses some. The sample carries 20,000 to 30,000 clones, approximately 83% recorded once. V and J are TRBV7-9 and TRBJ2-7; D unresolved. Sequenced here: CD4+ or CD8+ T cells sorted from blood, sampled in a trial of the OX40 agonist ivuxolimab. This sequence was found in an adult with an advanced solid tumor such as melanoma, head and neck, liver or kidney cancer. CDR3 nucleotide sequence: TGTGCCAGTCGGTTGGATCTGAACGAGCAGTACTTC. Translation gives CASRLDLNEQYF.